This T cell receptor beta chain was captured by sequencing in a study of shared clonotypes between healthy human individuals. Across the whole study: Three plates each covered CD4 naive and memory; CD8 naive two, CD8 memory one.

General observations from the study: Against clonotypes common to all four donors, non-shared ones had lower generation probabilities.

With 0 bases removed from V and 5 bases from J, the gap between germline ends came to 15 bases. There are 16 residues in the CDR3. Germline V lookup: CDR1 LGHNT, CDR2 FRNRAP. Produced via immunoSEQ multiplex PCR; TCRdb's table is partial and in-frame only. Of under 750,000 clones in the sample, 55% to 80% were seen once. This clone occurred once. Its antigen is not identified. The chain employs TRBV12-5 and TRBJ2-3; a possible D gene is TRBD2 (6 bases). The clonotype comes from a woman aged 25 to 39 in good health. The material sequenced was memory CD4+ T cells sorted from blood. Subset described: CD45RA-negative fraction. The CDR3 loop is CASGLVGSGVKDTQYF. Written as DNA, the CDR3 is TGTGCTAGTGGTTTGGTAGGGTCGGGAGTGAAAGATACGCAGTATTTT.